Listed below are T cell receptor beta chains from one sample, sequenced in a study of regulatory T cells in long-lasting Graves disease. TCRdb redid the calling of the multiplex PCR reads with MiXCR, one entry per CDR3 protein. The table shows about 310,000 distinct CDR3 sequences, with roughly a fifth occurring only once. The sample here was peripheral blood mononuclear cells (PBMCs), taken when the disease was refractory, from a patient treated with antithyroid drugs. The receptors were sampled from a female donor with Graves disease. Each CDR3 is given with its conserved first and last residue. A D gene is named only where the DNA matches it firmly. The size field is filled for only some rows; it gives once, few, many or a size class.

v_call,j_call,clone_size,d_call,cdr3_aa,cdr3_nt
TRBV5-5,TRBJ1-4,many,NA,CASSLIRAGNEKLFF,TGTGCCAGCAGCTTGATTCGGGCAGGAAATGAAAAACTGTTTTTT
TRBV7-3,TRBJ2-2,many,TRBD1,CASSPGRGRGTGELFF,TGTGCCAGCAGCCCAGGCAGGGGGCGAGGGACCGGGGAGCTGTTTTTT
TRBV19,TRBJ2-7,few,NA,CASSAGDRVSEQYF,TGTGCCAGTAGTGCCGGGGACCGGGTTAGCGAGCAGTACTTC
TRBV6-2/TRBV6-3,TRBJ2-2,NA,TRBD1,CASSSYRGLYGELFF,TGTGCCAGCAGTTCCTACAGGGGTCTGTACGGGGAGCTGTTTTTT
TRBV4-3,TRBJ1-2,many,NA,CASSQEVWGYGYTF,TGCGCCAGCAGCCAAGAAGTGTGGGGCTATGGCTACACCTTC
TRBV28,TRBJ2-7,few,NA,CASSNSLEQYF,TGTGCCAGCAGTAATTCTCTCGAGCAGTACTTC
TRBV30,TRBJ1-6,few,NA,CAWSVRGSYNSPLHF,TGTGCCTGGAGTGTAAGGGGCTCCTATAATTCACCCCTCCACTTT
TRBV19,TRBJ1-2,NA,NA,CANRPFDRHGYTF,TGTGCCAATAGACCTTTCGACAGGCATGGCTACACCTTC
TRBV7-9,TRBJ2-7,many,NA,CASSLMQSSDEQYF,TGTGCCAGCAGCCTCATGCAAAGCTCCGACGAGCAGTACTTC
TRBV7-2,TRBJ2-1,NA,NA,CASSLGSLVVRNEQFF,TGTGCCAGCAGCTTAGGTTCCTTGGTAGTGCGCAATGAGCAGTTCTTC
TRBV3-2,TRBJ2-4,NA,NA,CASSLGANIQYF,TGTGCCAGCAGCCTCGGAGCGAACATTCAGTACTTC
TRBV20-1,TRBJ1-5,NA,NA,CSARLTDQPQHF,TGCAGTGCTAGACTCACTGATCAGCCCCAGCATTTT
TRBV20-1,TRBJ2-7,NA,TRBD2,CSARDYGRTSSSEQYF,TGCAGTGCTAGAGATTATGGACGGACTAGCTCTTCCGAGCAGTACTTC
TRBV5-8,TRBJ1-5,few,TRBD1,CASSLGRTGTQNGGQPQHF,TGTGCCAGCAGCTTGGGCCGGACAGGCACACAAAACGGGGGTCAGCCCCAGCATTTT
TRBV20-1,TRBJ2-1,NA,NA,CSVKRASWFF,TGCAGTGTTAAACGTGCTAGTTGGTTCTTC
TRBV5-1,TRBJ2-1,NA,NA,CASGFEGEYNEQFF,TGCGCCAGCGGGTTTGAGGGAGAATACAATGAGCAGTTCTTC
TRBV27,TRBJ2-1,NA,TRBD2,CASSWLSGGTYNEQFF,TGTGCCAGCAGTTGGCTTAGCGGGGGTACTTACAATGAGCAGTTCTTC
TRBV6-5,TRBJ2-5,many,NA,CASSFSTAMETQYF,TGTGCCAGCAGTTTCTCGACAGCTATGGAGACCCAGTACTTC
TRBV20-1,TRBJ1-2,many,NA,CSAPQGLSGYTF,TGCAGTGCACCACAGGGACTGAGTGGCTACACCTTC
TRBV14,TRBJ2-5,few,NA,CASSQGAGVQKTQYF,TGTGCCAGCAGCCAAGGGGCAGGGGTGCAGAAGACCCAGTACTTC
TRBV28,TRBJ1-1,few,TRBD1,CASITTQGANTEAFF,TGTGCCAGCATAACAACACAGGGGGCGAACACTGAAGCTTTCTTT
TRBV7-8,TRBJ2-1,NA,TRBD2,CASSPGTSGVYNEQFF,TGTGCCAGCAGCCCGGGGACTAGCGGGGTCTACAATGAGCAGTTCTTC
TRBV30,TRBJ2-1,NA,NA,CAWSVRADFLEQFF,TGTGCCTGGAGTGTAAGGGCAGATTTTCTGGAGCAGTTCTTC
TRBV7-2,TRBJ2-4,few,NA,CASSLVAGEGYIQYF,TGTGCCAGCAGCTTAGTGGCAGGGGAAGGTTACATTCAGTACTTC
TRBV4-3,TRBJ2-6,NA,NA,CASSPHSSGANVLTF,TGCGCCAGCAGCCCCCATTCCTCTGGGGCCAACGTCCTGACTTTC
TRBV15,TRBJ2-3,few,TRBD1,CATSTGQGDTDTQYF,TGTGCCACCAGCACCGGACAGGGTGACACAGATACGCAGTATTTT
TRBV19,TRBJ2-7,NA,TRBD2,CASSIREGRYEQYF,TGTGCCAGTAGTATCCGGGAGGGCCGCTACGAGCAGTACTTC
TRBV5-6,TRBJ2-7,many,TRBD2,CASSSGLAAYEQYF,TGTGCCAGCAGCAGCGGACTAGCGGCCTACGAGCAGTACTTC
TRBV20-1,TRBJ1-5,NA,NA,CSARDPGVGAQPQHF,TGCAGTGCTAGAGATCCAGGAGTCGGGGCTCAGCCCCAGCATTTT
TRBV29-1,TRBJ2-5,few,TRBD2,CSVTQGLQETQYF,TGCAGCGTCACTCAGGGACTACAAGAGACCCAGTACTTC
TRBV12-3/TRBV12-4,TRBJ2-7,NA,TRBD1,CASSGGQTPSYEQYF,TGTGCCAGCAGTGGGGGACAGACCCCTTCCTACGAGCAGTACTTC
TRBV2,TRBJ1-2,many,NA,CASSADRNYGYTF,TGTGCCAGCAGTGCTGACAGGAACTATGGCTACACCTTC
TRBV28,TRBJ1-5,NA,NA,CASSLGPGSQPQHF,TGTGCCAGCAGTTTGGGGCCAGGGAGCCAGCCCCAGCATTTT
TRBV6-1,TRBJ2-1,NA,TRBD2,CASSGLLAGGRDELFF,TGTGCCAGCAGTGGCCTACTAGCGGGGGGGAGGGATGAGCTGTTCTTC
TRBV11-2,TRBJ2-3,NA,NA,CASSLSWGETDTQYF,TGTGCCAGCAGCTTATCATGGGGAGAAACAGATACGCAGTATTTT
TRBV12-5,TRBJ1-2,few,TRBD1,CASGLHGTGVGYTF,TGTGCTAGTGGTTTGCACGGGACAGGGGTAGGCTACACCTTC
TRBV2,TRBJ2-4,NA,TRBD1,CASRGQGQHIQYF,TGTGCCAGCAGGGGACAGGGTCAGCACATTCAGTACTTC
TRBV20-1,TRBJ2-5,NA,NA,CSATDPGPHQETQYF,TGCAGTGCAACGGATCCCGGGCCTCACCAAGAGACCCAGTACTTC
TRBV28,TRBJ1-5,few,TRBD1,CASSSGTGGQPQHF,TGTGCCAGCAGTTCCGGGACAGGGGGTCAGCCCCAGCATTTT
TRBV2,TRBJ1-5,many,NA,CASSEALGGVFNQPQHF,TGTGCCAGCAGTGAAGCGCTTGGGGGCGTGTTCAATCAGCCCCAGCATTTT
TRBV13,TRBJ2-6,few,NA,CASSLREPAGANVLTF,TGTGCCAGCAGCTTACGGGAGCCGGCAGGGGCCAACGTCCTGACTTTC